This TCR beta chain appears in the sequencing data of a study of blood T cell repertoires in COVID-19. Overall study context: Sources were T cells, B-cell-depleted T cells, or PBMCs; the material itself was cDNA or gDNA.

CDR1 MNHEY and CDR2 SMNVEV come from the germline V gene (reference sequence). The V segment lost 5 bases and the J segment 6 bases; nucleotides outside the gene matches: 8. This CDR3 comprises 16 residues. Libraries were prepared by immunoSEQ multiplex PCR; TCRdb keeps only in-frame clonotypes and omits some of them. The sample carries about 120,000 clones, approximately 70% recorded once. The chain carries TRBV27 and TRBJ1-5; the match to TRBD1 covers 12 bases. The sample comprised peripheral blood. This clonotype originated in a woman aged 65 to 85 with acute or convalescent COVID-19. This chain's CDR3 is CASSGGTGGRGQPQHF. For the CDR3, the DNA is TGTGCCAGCAGTGGGGGGACAGGGGGCAGGGGTCAGCCCCAGCATTTT.